This TCR beta chain was sequenced in a study of beta chain features in type 1 diabetes (dated by TCRdb to 2016 to 2019). General notes on the study: Mean age, gender distribution, total cell number and subset yield were not different between patients and healthy donors. A total of roughly 98,000,000 sorted cells were examined across all samples, and RNA yield correlated strongly with the number of cells per subset. The study compared TCRB repertoires of sorted circulating CD4+ T cell subsets between recently diagnosed type 1 diabetes patients and matched healthy donors. Naive and central memory subsets were obtained from all 30 or so donors, but regulatory and stem cell-like memory subsets were isolated from only 8 patients and about 8 healthy donors.

From each donor, a single peripheral blood sample of about 100 mL on average was drawn into heparinised tubes. A BD FACSAria II and a panel including CD45RO, CCR7, CD25, CD127, CD95 and CD27 were used to sort naive, central memory, regulatory and stem cell-like memory CD4+ T cells. Every sorted population had a purity above 98%. PBMCs were isolated right away by Lymphoprep density gradient centrifugation and were stained directly, without culture. So that batch effects would be minimized, each experiment stained and sorted samples in pairs, pairing one healthy donor with one patient. The entire isolated RNA was reverse transcribed using the High Capacity cDNA Reverse Transcription Kit, and thus expressed TCRB transcripts were sequenced. Naive, central memory and regulatory T cell samples underwent deep immunoSEQ sequencing, averaging approximately 3.5 million total reads per sample. Sorted cells were lysed in RLT buffer and RNA was extracted with DNase-treated RNeasy Micro or Mini kits, depending on cell number. Each cell subset was processed separately to prevent cross-contamination, with patient and healthy donor samples processed together. Using the immunoSEQ multiplex PCR, TCRB sequences were amplified from cDNA into 87-bp fragments spanning the CDR3 region. Amplicons were sequenced on the Illumina HiSeq platform. As for the original processing: PCR bias was computationally corrected using synthetic template baselines, reads within Hamming distance 2 were collapsed, and singletons that could not be merged were discarded. Reads were aligned against IMGT to assign V, D and J genes, CDR3 length and insertions or deletions at six rearrangement sites. Clonotype counts were normalized to sorted cell number within each subset before computing true diversity and Gini coefficients with the tcR R package. Repertoire sharing was quantified using the overlap coefficient calculated on TCRB nucleotide sequences. TCRdb obtained this table from immuneACCESS and retained in-frame rearrangements with V and J assigned. These tables miss some clones; where compared with another copy, unresolved V genes account for less than half of the shortfall, and the remainder is unexplained. For V, J and clone size, that table is used; D and trimming come from the DNA. The sample contains fewer than 45,000 clones, around 63% of them found a single time. Of the sample, more than 1.5% is held by the ten largest clones.

Overall study results and their limits: At VDJ recombination sites, type 1 diabetes patients had fewer insertions and more deleted nucleotides, which implies abnormalities in thymic rearrangement. Naive, central memory and regulatory TCRB repertoires appeared to be more alike among patients than among healthy donors. Type 1 diabetes patients showed a moderate but significant shortening of TCRB CDR3 length in all four CD4+ subsets. Because small numbers of individuals were included in the HLA sub-analyses, any influence of HLA type on TCRB rearrangement was left unresolved. Shorter templates might have been favored by PCR, but patient and control samples were amplified and corrected together, so both groups would have been affected equally by any skew. Sequencing cDNA rather than genomic DNA could over-represent highly expressing activated cells, although activation and CD3 levels did not differ between groups.

V is trimmed back by 7 bases and J by 0 bases, and the junction contains 15 bases that no gene match accounts for. CDR1 and CDR2 are drawn from the germline V gene (reference sequence): SGHAT, FQDESV. Taken from cysteine to phenylalanine, the CDR3 has 18 residues. Only CDR3 DNA remains: 54 bases, in frame from the first base. As regards this clone: Its antigen is not yet known. No base qualities exist here, and no much larger clone lies one base off it.

The material sequenced was Tregs from blood. The meaning of the sample's cell subset or site label: regulatory CD4+ T cells. The chain links TRBV11-1 with TRBJ2-1, with 7 junctional bases fitting TRBD1. The receptor's source is a man aged 30-40 years with type 1 diabetes. Some clones in this sample may be carry-over from other donors' samples. The CDR3 corresponds to CASKGGQGVSSSYNEQFF. DNA sequence: TGTGCCAGCAAGGGCGGGCAGGGGGTCTCAAGCTCCTACAATGAGCAGTTCTTC.